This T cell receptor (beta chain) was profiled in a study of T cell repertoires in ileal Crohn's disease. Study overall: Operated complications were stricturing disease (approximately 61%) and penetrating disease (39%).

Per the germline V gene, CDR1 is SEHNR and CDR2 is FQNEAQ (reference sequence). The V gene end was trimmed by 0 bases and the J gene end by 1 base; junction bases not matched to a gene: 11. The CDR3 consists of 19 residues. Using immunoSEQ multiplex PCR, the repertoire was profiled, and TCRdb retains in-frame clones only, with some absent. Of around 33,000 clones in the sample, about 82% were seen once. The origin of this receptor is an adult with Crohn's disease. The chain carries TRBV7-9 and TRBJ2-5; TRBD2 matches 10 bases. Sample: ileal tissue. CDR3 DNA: TGTGCCAGCAGCTTAGCGCTGACTAGCGGGCATTATTTCCAAGAGACCCAGTACTTC. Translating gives CASSLALTSGHYFQETQYF.